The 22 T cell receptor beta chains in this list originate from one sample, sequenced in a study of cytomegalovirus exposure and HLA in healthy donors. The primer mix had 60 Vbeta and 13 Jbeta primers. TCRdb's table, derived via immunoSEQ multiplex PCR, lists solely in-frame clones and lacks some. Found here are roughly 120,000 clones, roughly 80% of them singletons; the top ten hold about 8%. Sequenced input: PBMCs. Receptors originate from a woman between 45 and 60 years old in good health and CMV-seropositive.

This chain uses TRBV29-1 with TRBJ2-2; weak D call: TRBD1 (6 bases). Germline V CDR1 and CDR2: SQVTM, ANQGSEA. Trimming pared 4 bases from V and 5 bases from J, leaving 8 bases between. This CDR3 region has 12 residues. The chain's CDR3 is CSVGQGTGELFF. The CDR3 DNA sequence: TGCAGCGTTGGGCAGGGGACCGGGGAGCTGTTTTTT.

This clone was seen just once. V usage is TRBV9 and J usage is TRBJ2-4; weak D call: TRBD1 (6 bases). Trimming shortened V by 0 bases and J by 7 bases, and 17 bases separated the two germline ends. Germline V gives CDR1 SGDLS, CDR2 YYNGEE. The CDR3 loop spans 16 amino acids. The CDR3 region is CASSVGRWGRENIQYF. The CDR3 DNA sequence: TGTGCCAGCAGCGTAGGCCGTTGGGGGCGCGAGAACATTCAGTACTTC.

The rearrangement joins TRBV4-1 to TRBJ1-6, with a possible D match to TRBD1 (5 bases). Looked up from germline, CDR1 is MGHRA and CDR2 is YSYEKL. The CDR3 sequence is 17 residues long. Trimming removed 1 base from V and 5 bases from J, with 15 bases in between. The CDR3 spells CASSQGSPGVHNSPLHF. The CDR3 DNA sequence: TGCGCCAGCAGCCAAGGGTCTCCGGGGGTGCATAATTCACCCCTCCACTTT.

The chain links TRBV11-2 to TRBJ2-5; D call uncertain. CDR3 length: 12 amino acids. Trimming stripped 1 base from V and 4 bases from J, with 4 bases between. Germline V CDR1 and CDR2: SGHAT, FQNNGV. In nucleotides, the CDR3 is TGTGCCAGCAGCTTAGCGGGAGAGACCCAGTACTTC. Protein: CASSLAGETQYF.

CDR3 in DNA: TGTGCCATCAGTGGACAGGGTCCCGGGGAGCTGTTTTTT. It encodes CAISGQGPGELFF. The V and J genes are TRBV10-3 and TRBJ2-2, with 7 bases lining up with TRBD1. Germline CDR1 is ENHRY and CDR2 is SYGVKD. CDR3 length: 13 amino acids. The J segment lost 6 bases and the V segment lost 4 bases, leaving 2 bases of the junction unmatched.

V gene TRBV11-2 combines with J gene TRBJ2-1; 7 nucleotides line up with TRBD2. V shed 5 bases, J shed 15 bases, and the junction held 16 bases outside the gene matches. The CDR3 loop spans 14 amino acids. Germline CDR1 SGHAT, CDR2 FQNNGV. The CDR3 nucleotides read TGTGCCAGCAGCCAAAAACATGGCGGGAGTAATAGGTTCTTC. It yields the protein CASSQKHGGSNRFF.

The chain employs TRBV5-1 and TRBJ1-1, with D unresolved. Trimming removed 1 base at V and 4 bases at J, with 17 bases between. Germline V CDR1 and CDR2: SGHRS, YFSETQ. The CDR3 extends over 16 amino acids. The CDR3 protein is CASSLLQTNAVTEAFF. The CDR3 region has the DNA TGCGCCAGCAGCTTGCTACAGACTAACGCGGTCACTGAAGCTTTCTTT.

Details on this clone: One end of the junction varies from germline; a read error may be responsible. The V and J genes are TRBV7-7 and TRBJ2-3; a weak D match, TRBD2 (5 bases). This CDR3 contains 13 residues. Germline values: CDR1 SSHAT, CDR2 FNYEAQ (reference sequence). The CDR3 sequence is CASSPGAVDTQYF. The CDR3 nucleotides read TGTGCTAGCAGCCCAGGAGCGGTGGATACGCAGTATTTT.

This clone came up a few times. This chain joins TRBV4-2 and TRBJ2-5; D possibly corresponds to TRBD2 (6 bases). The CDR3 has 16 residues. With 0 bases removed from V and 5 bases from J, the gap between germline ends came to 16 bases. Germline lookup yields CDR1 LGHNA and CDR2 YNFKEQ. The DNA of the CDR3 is TGTGCCAGCAGCCAAGAACTAGCAATGTTCGGGGAGACCCAGTACTTC. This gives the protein CASSQELAMFGETQYF.

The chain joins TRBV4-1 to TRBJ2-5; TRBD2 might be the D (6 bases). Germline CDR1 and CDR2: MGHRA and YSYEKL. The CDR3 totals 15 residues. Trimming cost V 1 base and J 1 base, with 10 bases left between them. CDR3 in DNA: TGCGCCAGCAGCCAAGTCCCCGGGAGCCAAGAGACCCAGTACTTC. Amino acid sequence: CASSQVPGSQETQYF.

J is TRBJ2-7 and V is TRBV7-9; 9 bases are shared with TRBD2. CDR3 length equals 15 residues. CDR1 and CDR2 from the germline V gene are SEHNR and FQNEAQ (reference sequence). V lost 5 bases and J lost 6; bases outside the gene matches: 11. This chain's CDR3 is CASSPRSSGSSEQYF. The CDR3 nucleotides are TGTGCCAGCAGCCCCCGGAGTAGCGGGAGTTCCGAGCAGTACTTC.

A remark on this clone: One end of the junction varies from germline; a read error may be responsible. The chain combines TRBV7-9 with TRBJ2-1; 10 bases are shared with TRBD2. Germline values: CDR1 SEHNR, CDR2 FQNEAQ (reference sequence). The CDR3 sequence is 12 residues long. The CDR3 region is CSSSGGGDEQFF. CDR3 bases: TGTTCCAGCAGCGGGGGGGGTGATGAGCAGTTCTTC.

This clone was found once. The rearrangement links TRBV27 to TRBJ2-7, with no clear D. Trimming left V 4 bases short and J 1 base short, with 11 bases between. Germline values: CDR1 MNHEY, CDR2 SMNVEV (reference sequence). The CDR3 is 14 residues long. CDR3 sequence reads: CASSWSHESYEQYF. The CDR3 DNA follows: TGTGCCAGCAGTTGGAGCCACGAGTCCTACGAGCAGTACTTC.

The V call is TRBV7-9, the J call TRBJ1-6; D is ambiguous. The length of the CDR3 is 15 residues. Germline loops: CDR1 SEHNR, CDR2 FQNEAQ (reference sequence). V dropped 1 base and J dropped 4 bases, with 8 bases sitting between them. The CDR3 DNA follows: TGTGCCAGCAGCTTAGACGGGAGGTATAATTCACCCCTCCACTTT. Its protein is CASSLDGRYNSPLHF.

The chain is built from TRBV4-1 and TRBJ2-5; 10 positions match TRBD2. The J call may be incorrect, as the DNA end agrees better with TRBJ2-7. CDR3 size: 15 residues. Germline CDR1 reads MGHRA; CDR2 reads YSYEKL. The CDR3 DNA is TGCGCCAGCAGCCTTAGAACTAGCGGGGCCTACGAGCAGTACTTC. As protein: CASSLRTSGAYEQYF.

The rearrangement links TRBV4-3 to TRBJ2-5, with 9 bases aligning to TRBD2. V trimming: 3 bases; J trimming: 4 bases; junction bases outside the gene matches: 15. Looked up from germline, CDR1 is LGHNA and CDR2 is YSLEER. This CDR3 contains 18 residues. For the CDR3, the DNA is TGCGCCAGCAGCCACTTTTTGGGCGGGAGGGCCCTCAGAGAGACCCAGTACTTC. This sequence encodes CASSHFLGGRALRETQYF.

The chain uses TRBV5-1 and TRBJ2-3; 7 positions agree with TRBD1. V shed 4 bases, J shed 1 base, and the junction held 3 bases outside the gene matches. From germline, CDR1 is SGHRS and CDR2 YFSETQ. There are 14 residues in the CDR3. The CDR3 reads CASSDRVGTDTQYF. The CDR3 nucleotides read TGCGCCAGCAGCGACAGGGTGGGCACAGATACGCAGTATTTT.

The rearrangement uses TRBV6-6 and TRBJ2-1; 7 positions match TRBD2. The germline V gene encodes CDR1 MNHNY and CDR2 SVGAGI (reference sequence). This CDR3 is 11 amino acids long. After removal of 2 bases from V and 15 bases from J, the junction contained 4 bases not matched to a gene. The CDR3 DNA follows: TGTGCCAGCAGTTACCTGGGAGGGATGTTCTTC. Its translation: CASSYLGGMFF.

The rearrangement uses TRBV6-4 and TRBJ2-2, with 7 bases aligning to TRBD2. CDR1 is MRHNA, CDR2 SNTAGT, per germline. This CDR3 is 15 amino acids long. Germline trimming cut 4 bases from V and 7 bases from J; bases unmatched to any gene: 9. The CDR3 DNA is TGTGCCAGCAGTGCTGAGGCGGGAGATGGCGGGGAGCTGTTTTTT. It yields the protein CASSAEAGDGGELFF.

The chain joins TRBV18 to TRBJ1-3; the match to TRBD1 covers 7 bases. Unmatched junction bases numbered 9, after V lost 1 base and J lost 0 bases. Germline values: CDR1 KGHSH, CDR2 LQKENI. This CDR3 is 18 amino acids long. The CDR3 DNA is TGTGCCAGCTCACCACGCGCCAGACAGGGCCTCTCTGGAAACACCATATATTTT. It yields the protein CASSPRARQGLSGNTIYF.

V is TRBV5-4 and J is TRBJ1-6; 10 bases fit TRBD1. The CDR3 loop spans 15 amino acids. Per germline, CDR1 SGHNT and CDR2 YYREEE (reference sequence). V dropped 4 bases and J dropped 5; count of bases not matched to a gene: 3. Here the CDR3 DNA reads TGTGCCAGCAGCCCCGGACAGGGGGATAATTCACCCCTCCACTTT. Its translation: CASSPGQGDNSPLHF.

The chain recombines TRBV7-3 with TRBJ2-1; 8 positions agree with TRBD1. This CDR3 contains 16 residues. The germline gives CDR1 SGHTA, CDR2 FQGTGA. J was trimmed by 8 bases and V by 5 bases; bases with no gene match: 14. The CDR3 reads CASSPPGTGTPHEQFF. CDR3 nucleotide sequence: TGTGCCAGCAGCCCCCCCGGGACAGGAACTCCCCATGAGCAGTTCTTC.